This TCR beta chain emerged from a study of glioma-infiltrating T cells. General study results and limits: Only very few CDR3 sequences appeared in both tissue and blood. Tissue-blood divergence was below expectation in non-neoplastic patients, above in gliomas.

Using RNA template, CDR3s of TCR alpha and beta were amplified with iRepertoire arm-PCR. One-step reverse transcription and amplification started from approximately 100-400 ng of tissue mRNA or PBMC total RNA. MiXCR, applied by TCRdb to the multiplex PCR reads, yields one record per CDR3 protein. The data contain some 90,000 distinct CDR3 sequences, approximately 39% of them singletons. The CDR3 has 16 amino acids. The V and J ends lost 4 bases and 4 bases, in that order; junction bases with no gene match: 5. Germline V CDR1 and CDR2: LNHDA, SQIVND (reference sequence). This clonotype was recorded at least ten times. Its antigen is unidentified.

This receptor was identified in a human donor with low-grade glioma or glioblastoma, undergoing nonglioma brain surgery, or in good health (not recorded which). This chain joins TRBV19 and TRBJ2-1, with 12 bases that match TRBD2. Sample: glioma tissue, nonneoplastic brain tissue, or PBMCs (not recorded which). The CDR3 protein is CASSRTSGAGYNEQFF. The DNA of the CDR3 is TGTGCCAGTAGTAGGACTAGCGGGGCCGGTTACAATGAGCAGTTCTTC.